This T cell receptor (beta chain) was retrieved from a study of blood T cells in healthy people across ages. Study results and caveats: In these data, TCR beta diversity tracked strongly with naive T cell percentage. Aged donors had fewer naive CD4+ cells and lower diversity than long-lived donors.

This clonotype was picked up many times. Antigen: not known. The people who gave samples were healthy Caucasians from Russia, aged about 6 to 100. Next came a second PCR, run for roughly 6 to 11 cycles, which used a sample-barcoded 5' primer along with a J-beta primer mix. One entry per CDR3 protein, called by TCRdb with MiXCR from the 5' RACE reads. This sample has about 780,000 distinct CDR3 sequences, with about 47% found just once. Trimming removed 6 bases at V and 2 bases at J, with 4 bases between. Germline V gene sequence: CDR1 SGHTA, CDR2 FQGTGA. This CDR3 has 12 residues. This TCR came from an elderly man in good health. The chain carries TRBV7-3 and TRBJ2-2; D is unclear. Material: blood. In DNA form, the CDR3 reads TGTGCCAGCAGTCCCAACACCGGGGAGCTGTTTTTT. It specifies CASSPNTGELFF.